Listed below are T cell receptor beta chains from one sample, sequenced in a study of blood T cell repertoires in COVID-19. Some clones are missing from TCRdb's copy, which holds only in-frame ones; the method was immunoSEQ multiplex PCR. Of some 700,000 clones in the sample, 90% are singletons; the top ten hold approximately 0.25%. Sequenced sample: peripheral blood. These receptors originate from a woman between 18 and 29 years old with acute or convalescent COVID-19. The CDR3 runs from the conserved cysteine through the conserved F or W. D genes are given only for firm matches. The size entry is marked missing in some rows and otherwise reads once, few, many or a size class.

J gene	V gene	D gene	clone size	CDR3 DNA	CDR3 protein
TRBJ2-1	TRBV6-5	.	.	TGTGCCAGCAGTTACTCGTTGGGGCACAATGAGCAGTTCTTC	CASSYSLGHNEQFF
TRBJ1-1	TRBV7-9	.	.	TGTGCCAGCAGCGCACTAAACACTGAAGCTTTCTTT	CASSALNTEAFF
TRBJ1-2	TRBV1	.	.	TGCACCAGCAGCCAGGGAGGGGGGAACTATGGCTACACCTTC	CTSSQGGGNYGYTF
TRBJ2-3	TRBV12-3/TRBV12-4	.	.	TGTGCCAGCACCACTGGGGGGTCAGATACGCAGTATTTT	CASTTGGSDTQYF
TRBJ1-1	TRBV2	.	.	TGTGCCAGCAGTAAAACAGGGAATGAAGCTTTCTTT	CASSKTGNEAFF
TRBJ1-2	TRBV5-5	TRBD1	.	TGTGCCAGCAGCCCAGAACTCATAAGGACAGGTGGTGGCTACACCTTC	CASSPELIRTGGGYTF
TRBJ2-1	TRBV5-4	.	.	TGTGCCAGCAGCACGGACTTAAATGAGCAGTTCTTC	CASSTDLNEQFF
TRBJ1-2	TRBV10-3	.	.	TGTGCCATCAGCGCGGGAGCTAACTATGGCTACACCTTC	CAISAGANYGYTF
TRBJ2-7	TRBV5-1	TRBD2	.	TGCGCCAGCAGCTTGGGGGGCGGGGGGGACTACGAGCAGTACTTC	CASSLGGGGDYEQYF
TRBJ2-3	TRBV3-1/TRBV3-2	TRBD2	few	TGTGCCAGCAGCCAAGTTGGCGGGGGGGACACAGATACGCAGTATTTT	CASSQVGGGDTDTQYF
TRBJ1-2	TRBV14	.	.	TGTGCCAGCAGCCAAGTGGCAGGGCGCTATGGCTACACCTTC	CASSQVAGRYGYTF
TRBJ2-3	TRBV7-2	TRBD2	.	TGTGCCAGCAGCTTAGCGCAGCGGGGGGTCACAGATACGCAGTATTTT	CASSLAQRGVTDTQYF
TRBJ2-4	TRBV4-3	TRBD2	.	TGCGCCAGCAGCCAAGACTGGGGGGGACTAGTAAAGGCGGCCAAAAACATTCAGTACTTC	CASSQDWGGLVKAAKNIQYF
TRBJ1-1	TRBV19	TRBD1	.	TGTGCCAGCCGGACAGGGTCCATGAACACTGAAGCTTTCTTT	CASRTGSMNTEAFF
TRBJ1-1	TRBV13	.	.	TGTGCCAGCAGCTTCTGGCAGGGGCGAATCGGGAACACTGAAGCTTTCTTT	CASSFWQGRIGNTEAFF
TRBJ2-1	TRBV5-1	TRBD2	.	TGCGCCAGCAGCTTCGCCTCAACTAGCGAACCGAACAATGAGCAGTTCTTC	CASSFASTSEPNNEQFF
TRBJ1-4	TRBV5-6	TRBD1	.	TGTGCCAGCAGAGAGTCAGGGGGGAGTGAAAAACTGTTTTTT	CASRESGGSEKLFF
TRBJ1-1	TRBV29-1	.	once	TGCAGCGTCTATCCGGGACACAACACTGAAGCTTTCTTT	CSVYPGHNTEAFF
TRBJ1-4	TRBV4-1	TRBD1	few	TGCGCCAGGATCCGGGACAGCGAAAGGAGGCACGAAAAACTGTTTTTT	CARIRDSERRHEKLFF
TRBJ2-7	TRBV29-1	TRBD1	.	TGCAGCGCTGGACAGGCTCTCGGCTCCGAGCAGTACTTC	CSAGQALGSEQYF
TRBJ1-1	TRBV25-1	.	.	TGTGCCAGCAGTGAAACACTTTTGGGGGCTAAAACTGAAGCTTTCTTT	CASSETLLGAKTEAFF
TRBJ1-1	TRBV15	.	.	TGTGCCACCAGCAGAGATTTCTGGCTTGAAGCTTTCTTT	CATSRDFWLEAFF
TRBJ2-7	TRBV27	TRBD1	once	TGTGCCAGCAGTTTAATATGGGACAGTCCCTACGAGCAGTACTTC	CASSLIWDSPYEQYF
TRBJ1-1	TRBV19	.	once	TGTGCCAGTAGTTCCCAGGGGAGACTTGAAGCTTTCTTT	CASSSQGRLEAFF
TRBJ1-2	TRBV5-1	TRBD1	.	TGCGCCAGCAGCCCAGAGACAGGGGGCGACTATGGCTACACCTTC	CASSPETGGDYGYTF
TRBJ2-7	TRBV6-4	TRBD1	.	TGTGCCAGCAGTGACGATTATTGGACAGGTACTTCGGCCTACGAGCAGTACTTC	CASSDDYWTGTSAYEQYF
TRBJ1-2	TRBV9	.	.	TGTGCCAGCAGCGTCTCTGGGGAGCGGAACTATGGCTACACCTTC	CASSVSGERNYGYTF
TRBJ2-7	TRBV6-5	.	.	TGTGCCAGCAAGCTACAGGGAGACTCCTACGAGCAGTACTTC	CASKLQGDSYEQYF
TRBJ2-1	TRBV9	TRBD1	.	TGTGCCAGCAGCGCAACAGGGGCCCTCTCCTACAATGAGCAGTTCTTC	CASSATGALSYNEQFF
TRBJ2-7	TRBV9	TRBD1	.	TGTGCCAGCAGCACTCGGACAGGGGAAACCTACGAGCAGTACTTC	CASSTRTGETYEQYF
TRBJ1-6	TRBV7-2	.	.	TGTGCCAGCAGCTTAGGGCCGGGGAGTTCACCCCTCCACTTT	CASSLGPGSSPLHF
TRBJ2-5	TRBV29-1	.	once	TGCAGCGTTGATGAACAGAACCAAGAGACCCAGTACTTC	CSVDEQNQETQYF
TRBJ2-2	TRBV19	TRBD1	.	TGTGCCAGTAGTATACAGGGGGAGAACACCGGGGAGCTGTTTTTT	CASSIQGENTGELFF
TRBJ1-5	TRBV5-8	TRBD1	.	TGTGCCAGCAGCGAGTCCCGGGACAGTAATCAGCCCCAGCATTTT	CASSESRDSNQPQHF
TRBJ1-1	TRBV19	.	.	TGTGCCAGTAGTCCGGAGGGGAGGACTGAAGCTTTCTTT	CASSPEGRTEAFF
TRBJ1-2	TRBV3-1/TRBV3-2	TRBD1	.	TGTGCCAGCAGCCAGAACAGGGGTGGGGACGGGGGCTACACCTTC	CASSQNRGGDGGYTF
TRBJ1-4	TRBV27	.	.	TGTGCCAGCAGTAAAATGAGAAATGAAAAACTGTTTTTT	CASSKMRNEKLFF
TRBJ1-3	TRBV6-5	.	.	TGTGCCAGCAGTCCCACTCCGTTCTCTGGAAACACCATATATTTT	CASSPTPFSGNTIYF
TRBJ2-3	TRBV6-2/TRBV6-3	TRBD2	.	TGTGCCAGCAGTTCCCTACTAGCGGGGTCAGATACGCAGTATTTT	CASSSLLAGSDTQYF
TRBJ1-2	TRBV29-1	.	.	TGCAGCGTTGAAGCGGGGGACCTCGATGGCTACACCTTC	CSVEAGDLDGYTF